This T cell receptor beta chain is from a study of shared clonotypes between healthy human individuals (TCRdb year 2020). A note on the overall study: A couple of women and three men aged 18 to 49 years were included in the cohort. The study deeply sequenced blood TCR repertoires of five healthy adults to estimate repertoire size and the extent of clonotype sharing between individuals. Different laboratories and diverse techniques were used to prepare libraries and sequence TCR repertoires, to increase sequencing depth and limit assay-specific biases. Between about 0.9 and 10 billion PBMCs per donor were obtained by leukapheresis. Study-level results and caveats: Pairwise subsampling led to the expectation that sequencing depth would affect the degree of clonotype sharing among donors. The genetic and exposure-history diversity represented was limited by the small number of donors. Sampling was restricted to blood, and TCR repertoires in tissues likely differ from the TCR repertoires found in blood.

There are a few counts of this clone. Its cognate antigen has yet to be identified. It has no much larger one-base neighbor in the sample; base qualities were not kept. The donors were healthy, HIV-negative adults with no recently reported acute infections or vaccinations. Every donor was a Caucasian adult living in Nashville, Tennessee, USA. In the unsorted samples, some 100 million PBMCs were counted, and genomic DNA was extracted using the QIAamp DNA Blood Mini kit. After blood collection by leukapheresis, PBMCs were isolated using Ficoll-Histopaque density gradient centrifugation and then cryopreserved in the vapor phase of liquid nitrogen. Using the deep immunoSEQ assay, TCR CDR3 regions were amplified from genomic DNA by multiplex PCR. For each cell subset, the extracted genomic DNA was distributed evenly across all wells of several immunoSEQ 96-well plates, and each plate served as one replicate. For unsorted PBMC, 250 to 350 ng of genomic DNA, equivalent to roughly 30,000 T cell genomes, went into each replicate PCR. Genomic DNA from unsorted PBMC was sequenced over ten immunoSEQ deep assay plates. The purified libraries were quantified using a Qubit 3.0 fluorometer, sized with a Bioanalyzer 2100, and then quantified again using the KAPA Library Quantification kit. A separate single-read 150-cycle Illumina NextSeq 550 flow cell was used to sequence each immunoSEQ 96-well plate. As for how the authors treated the data: The immunoSEQ output contained only junctional sequences without quality scores, so filtering could not match that applied to full-length reads. Sequences were annotated with PyIR, a Python wrapper for IgBLAST v1.9, using IMGT germline references to assign V/J genes and CDR3. Reads with weak V/J assignments (E-value above 1e-6), missing CDR3, stop codons, out-of-frame junctions, or ambiguous translated residues were removed. V3J clonotypes were defined as sequences sharing the same inferred V gene, J gene, and CDR3 amino acid sequence. Percentage overlap between repertoires was calculated by dividing the number of shared unique clonotypes by the size of the smaller repertoire. Three approaches were used to assess repertoire richness: RTK rarefaction, the Chao1 estimator, and Recon v2.1 estimates of unobserved clonotypes. The immuneACCESS repertoire file appears here via TCRdb, limited to in-frame rearrangements. These files lack a portion of the clones; in checked studies, under half of the deficit traces to unresolved V genes, and the cause of the others is not known. The V and J calls and clone size come from that table; D and trimming were worked out from the DNA. The sample table holds 450,000 to 500,000 clones, of which around 73% were seen once. The top ten hold more than 10% of the sample.

From the germline V gene, CDR1 is SGHRS and CDR2 is YFSETQ. Relative to germline, V is missing 4 bases and J is missing 6 bases, with 11 bases of the junction outside any gene match. There are 16 amino acids in the CDR3, from cysteine to phenylalanine inclusive. Kept here is only the CDR3 DNA, which spans 48 bases and is read in frame from base 1. The rearranged segments are TRBV5-1 and TRBJ2-1; TRBD2 aligns with 9 central bases. The sequenced sample consisted of PBMCs. The TCR originated in a woman between 35 and 50 years old in good health. Some clones in this sample may be carry-over from other donors' samples. The DNA sequence is TGCGCCAGCAGCACTAGGACTAGCGCCACAGGCAATGAGCAGTTCTTC. Translated, it gives CASSTRTSATGNEQFF. Where the CDR3 stops, the reference TRBV5-1 and TRBJ2-1 genes take over; the full variable domain is KAGVTQTPRYLIKTRGQQVTLSCSPISGHRSVSWYQQTPGQGLQFLFEYFSETQRNKGNFPGRFSGRQFSNSRSEMNVSTLELGDSALYLCASSTRTSATGNEQFFGPGTRLTVL.